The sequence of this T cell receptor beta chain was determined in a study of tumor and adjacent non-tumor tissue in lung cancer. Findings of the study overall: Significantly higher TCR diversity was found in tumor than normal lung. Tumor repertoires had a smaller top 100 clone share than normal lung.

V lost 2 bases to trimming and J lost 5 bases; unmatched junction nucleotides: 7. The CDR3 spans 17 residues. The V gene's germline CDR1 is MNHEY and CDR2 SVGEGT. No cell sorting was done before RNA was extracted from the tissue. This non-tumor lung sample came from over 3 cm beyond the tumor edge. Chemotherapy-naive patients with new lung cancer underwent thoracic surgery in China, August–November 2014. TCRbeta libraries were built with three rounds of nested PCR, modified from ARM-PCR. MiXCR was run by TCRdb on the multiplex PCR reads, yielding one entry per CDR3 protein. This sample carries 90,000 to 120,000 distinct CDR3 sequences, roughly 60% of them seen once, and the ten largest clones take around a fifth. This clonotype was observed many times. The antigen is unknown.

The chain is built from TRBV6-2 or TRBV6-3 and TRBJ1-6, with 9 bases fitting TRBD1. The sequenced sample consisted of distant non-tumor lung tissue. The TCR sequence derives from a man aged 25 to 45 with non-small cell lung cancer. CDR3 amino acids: CASSYPRDRADNSPLHF. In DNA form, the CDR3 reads TGTGCCAGCAGTTACCCGAGGGACAGGGCGGATAATTCACCCCTCCACTTT.